This T cell receptor (beta chain) originates from a study of cytomegalovirus exposure and HLA in healthy donors. Findings and limits, study-wide: An analysis done earlier found most TCR beta V segments productive about 87% or about 30% of the time. It was shown in a later analysis that HLA-associated TCR beta chains were more clonally expanded than other, equally common chains. There were several of the most significant clusters that appeared linked to common viral pathogens in a later analysis.

This clone has only a few counts. Its antigen is unknown. A read error may account for a junction end that differs from germline. PCR was performed using 60 Vbeta and 13 Jbeta primers. TCRdb's copy holds only in-frame clones and misses some; the assay was immunoSEQ multiplex PCR. The sample includes roughly 38,000 clones, roughly three quarters of them seen just once. The CDR3 extends over 13 amino acids. Germline assignment: CDR1 SGHRS and CDR2 YFSETQ. This chain connects TRBV5-1 to TRBJ1-6, with no clear D. Sample: PBMCs. The source of this sequence is a woman in her twenties or thirties in good health and CMV-seropositive. The CDR3 sequence: CASSLEYSSPLHF. The CDR3 DNA follows: TGCGCCAGCAGCTTGGAATATAGTTCACCCCTCCACTTT.